The 20 T cell receptor beta chains given below trace back to one sample, sequenced in a study of OX40 agonist ivuxolimab in advanced cancers. This table comes from immunoSEQ multiplex PCR, and its TCRdb copy is limited to in-frame clones, with some not included. The table has approximately 94,000 clones, under 95% seen once. The starting material was CD4+ or CD8+ T cells sorted from blood, obtained in a trial of the OX40 agonist ivuxolimab. Every receptor here comes from an adult with an advanced solid tumor such as melanoma, head and neck, liver or kidney cancer.

The chain uses TRBV19 and TRBJ2-7; TRBD2 aligns across 7 bases. The CDR3 covers 14 residues. The germline CDR1 and CDR2 sequences are LNHDA and SQIVND (reference sequence). V shed 5 bases, J shed 4 bases, and the junction held 8 bases outside the gene matches. The chain's CDR3 is CASSPRQRDYEQYF. The CDR3 DNA reads TGTGCCAGTAGTCCCCGGCAGCGGGATTACGAGCAGTACTTC.

The chain carries TRBV19 and TRBJ2-2; D is undetermined. The CDR3 length is 14 residues. V was shortened by 8 bases and J by 2 bases, with 12 bases between the two germline ends. The germline V gene encodes CDR1 LNHDA and CDR2 SQIVND (reference sequence). The CDR3 region is CASSELTNTGELFF. The CDR3 coding sequence is TGTGCCAGTTCTGAACTTACTAACACCGGGGAGCTGTTTTTT.

This clone has a single count. The chain employs TRBV28 and TRBJ1-2; 9 nucleotides align to TRBD1. Unmatched junction bases numbered 11, after V lost 5 bases and J lost 7 bases. This CDR3 region has 15 residues. Per germline, CDR1 MDHEN and CDR2 SYDVKM. The CDR3 loop is CASSPPRTGDGGYTF. CDR3 nucleotide sequence: TGTGCCAGCAGTCCGCCTCGGACAGGGGATGGTGGCTACACCTTC.

This clone was found once. V and J are TRBV28 and TRBJ2-7, with 10 bases that match TRBD1. Germline CDR1 and CDR2: MDHEN and SYDVKM. CDR3 size: 13 residues. V dropped 8 bases and J dropped 9; count of bases not matched to a gene: 10. The CDR3 protein is CASVVRDRGSQYF. In DNA, the CDR3 is TGTGCCAGCGTGGTCCGGGACAGGGGCTCGCAGTACTTC. Full variable domain (outside the CDR3, taken from reference TRBV28 and TRBJ2-7): DVKVTQSSRYLVKRTGEKVFLECVQDMDHENMFWYRQDPGLGLRLIYFSYDVKMKEKGDIPEGYSVSREKKERFSLILESASTNQTSMYLCASVVRDRGSQYFGPGTRLTVT.

The chain joins TRBV5-5 to TRBJ1-1; the D gene is possibly TRBD1 (5 bases). CDR3 length equals 13 residues. V lost 0 bases to trimming and J lost 5 bases, with 8 bases between them. Germline loops: CDR1 SGHKS, CDR2 YYEKEE (reference sequence). CDR3 residues: CASSLEGATEAFF. The DNA for the CDR3 is TGTGCCAGCAGCTTGGAAGGGGCGACTGAAGCTTTCTTT.

The genes are TRBV15 and TRBJ2-1, with 9 nucleotides matching TRBD2. The ends lost 8 bases at V and 4 bases at J; junction bases unmatched: 12. Per the germline V gene, CDR1 is LNHNV and CDR2 is YYDKDF (reference sequence). This CDR3 region has 16 residues. The CDR3: CATVREGRFPYNEQFF. The CDR3 DNA sequence: TGTGCCACCGTGCGGGAGGGCCGTTTCCCTTACAATGAGCAGTTCTTC.

V and J are TRBV5-6 and TRBJ1-5; possible D gene TRBD1, 5 bases. Germline assignment: CDR1 SGHDT and CDR2 YYEEEE. V gave up 0 bases and J gave up 7 bases, with 14 bases separating them. The CDR3 runs 15 residues. CDR3 in amino acids: CASSLAARADQPQHF. CDR3 coding DNA: TGTGCCAGCAGCTTGGCCGCCAGGGCAGACCAGCCCCAGCATTTT.

V and J are TRBV19 and TRBJ2-7; weak D call: TRBD2 (6 bases). Germline V gene sequence: CDR1 LNHDA, CDR2 SQIVND (reference sequence). The V and J ends lost 4 bases and 4 bases respectively, with 14 bases between them. The CDR3 totals 14 residues. DNA of the CDR3: TGTGCCAGTAGTAGGAGGGAGACTGGGTACGAGCAGTACTTC. Amino acids: CASSRRETGYEQYF.

The V and J genes are TRBV9 and TRBJ1-6; D call uncertain. This CDR3 has 12 amino acids. CDR1 is SGDLS and CDR2 is YYNGEE in the germline V gene. V was cut by 9 bases and J by 0 bases, with 4 bases left in between. In DNA, the CDR3 is TGTGCCACGGGCTCCTATAATTCACCCCTCCACTTT. Its translation is CATGSYNSPLHF.

The chain is built from TRBV30 and TRBJ2-5; D may match TRBD1 or TRBD2 (5 bases each). Trimming pared 5 bases from V and 4 bases from J, leaving 11 bases between. The CDR3 covers 12 residues. CDR1 and CDR2 from the germline V gene are GTSNPN and SVGIG (reference sequence). As DNA, the CDR3 is TGTGCCTGGGGGACCTTTGGAGAGACCCAGTACTTC. It is translated as CAWGTFGETQYF.

On this clone itself: The junction departs from the called germline gene at one end, perhaps through a read error. The rearrangement uses TRBV7-7 and TRBJ1-3, with D uncertain. Germline V CDR1 and CDR2: SSHAT, FNYEAQ (reference sequence). The CDR3 has 15 residues. CDR3 sequence: CASSLSPEAGNTIYF. The DNA for the CDR3 is TGTGCTAGCAGCTTAAGTCCAGAGGCGGGAAACACCATATATTTT.

Only one count was recorded for this clone. The chain is built from TRBV27 and TRBJ2-7, with 7 bases that match TRBD2. The ends lost 6 bases at V and 5 bases at J; junction bases unmatched: 4. CDR3 length equals 12 residues. Germline V lookup: CDR1 MNHEY, CDR2 SMNVEV (reference sequence). For the CDR3, the DNA is TGTGCCAGCAGGTCAGGGAGGGACGAGCAGTACTTC. Its protein is CASRSGRDEQYF.

The chain combines TRBV9 with TRBJ2-1, with 7 bases aligning to TRBD2. The CDR3 has 16 amino acids. The V gene's germline CDR1 is SGDLS and CDR2 YYNGEE. Unmatched junction bases numbered 3, after V lost 0 bases and J lost 0 bases. The CDR3 bases are TGTGCCAGCAGCGTAGATGGCGGGAGCTCCTACAATGAGCAGTTCTTC. Protein product: CASSVDGGSSYNEQFF.

This sequence joins TRBV7-2 and TRBJ2-1; 10 nucleotides align to TRBD2. With 2 bases clipped from V and 5 bases from J, the junction kept 3 bases outside the gene matches. This CDR3 is 15 amino acids long. Germline assignment: CDR1 SGHTA and CDR2 FQGNSA. The CDR3 region is CASSLRLAGHNEQFF. The CDR3 region has the DNA TGTGCCAGCAGCTTAAGACTAGCGGGTCACAATGAGCAGTTCTTC.

This sequence joins TRBV7-9 and TRBJ2-3; 7 bases match TRBD2. Germline lookup yields CDR1 SEHNR and CDR2 FQNEAQ (reference sequence). The trim removed 0 bases at V and 0 bases at J, leaving 9 bases unmatched. The CDR3 has 18 amino acids. The CDR3 DNA follows: TGTGCCAGCAGCTTAGCGCGGGAGAGCATCAAGAGCACAGATACGCAGTATTTT. Its protein is CASSLARESIKSTDTQYF.

V usage is TRBV28 and J usage is TRBJ2-3; a possible D gene is TRBD2 (6 bases). There are 15 residues in the CDR3. Trimming took off 7 bases at V and 0 bases at J, with 14 bases between the two ends. Germline assignment: CDR1 MDHEN and CDR2 SYDVKM. DNA for the CDR3: TGTGCCAGCAATGCCCCGGGACTTAGCACAGATACGCAGTATTTT. This sequence encodes CASNAPGLSTDTQYF.

This chain joins TRBV6-5 and TRBJ1-5, with no clear D. The CDR3 is 15 amino acids. Trimming took off 0 bases at V and 1 base at J, with 7 bases between the two ends. The germline V gene encodes CDR1 MNHEY and CDR2 SVGAGI. This CDR3 reads CASSYSLGSNQPQHF. In DNA, the CDR3 is TGTGCCAGCAGTTACTCGTTGGGAAGCAATCAGCCCCAGCATTTT.

This chain links TRBV5-1 with TRBJ2-7; 7 nucleotides line up with TRBD1. The CDR3 is 14 amino acids. Germline-derived CDR1 and CDR2 are SGHRS and YFSETQ. Trimming at V came to 4 bases and at J to 3 bases, leaving 7 bases not matched to a gene. CDR3 coding DNA: TGCGCCAGCAGCCGGGACAGAGCTAACTACGAGCAGTACTTC. It specifies CASSRDRANYEQYF.

This rearrangement joins TRBV10-3 to TRBJ2-1, with D possibly TRBD1 on 5 matching bases. The germline V gene encodes CDR1 ENHRY and CDR2 SYGVKD. The V gene lost 3 bases and the J gene lost 9 bases, with 12 bases spanning the gap. The CDR3 length is 13 residues. The DNA for the CDR3 is TGTGCCATCAGTGACAGTATTAGGGGTGAGCAGTTCTTC. It encodes CAISDSIRGEQFF.

CDR3 sequence reads: CASSGDFYGYTF. CDR3 coding DNA: TGTGCCAGCAGCGGGGACTTTTATGGCTACACCTTC. The chain employs TRBV6-1 and TRBJ1-2; tentative D call: TRBD1 (5 bases). The CDR3 has 12 residues. Trimming removed 6 bases at V and 5 bases at J, with 10 bases between. Per germline, CDR1 MNHNS and CDR2 SASEGT.